One and the same sample provided the 11 T cell receptor beta chains below, sequenced in a study of neoadjuvant anti-PD-1 for oral cavity cancer (dated by TCRdb to the early 2020s). The library was built by means of the immunoSEQ multiplex PCR assay. The clones in this table, taken by TCRdb from immuneACCESS, are in-frame only. Not every clone is retained; where verified, under half of the shortfall comes from an unresolved V gene, and the cause of the rest is unknown. A total of 55,000 to 80,000 clones appear in this sample, about 90% of them only once. The ten largest clonotypes hold around 2.7% of the sample. The sample's time point, from its label and the paper: after neoadjuvant nivolumab, at surgical resection. This sample comprised PBMCs, obtained after nivolumab (anti-PD-1) treatment. All receptors derive from a person between 35 and 79 years old with oral cavity squamous cell carcinoma.

This clone is a singleton in its sample. The genes are TRBV19 and TRBJ2-5; TRBD1 agrees at 8 bases. J lost 4 bases, V lost 5 bases, and 6 bases had no gene match. CDR1 and CDR2 from the germline V gene are LNHDA and SQIVND (reference sequence). The CDR3 covers 14 residues. Here the CDR3 reads CASSGQGLRETQYF. CDR3 sequence (DNA): TGTGCCAGTAGTGGACAGGGTTTGCGAGAGACCCAGTACTTC.

V is TRBV7-8 and J is TRBJ1-3; TRBD1 matches 9 bases. Trimming at V came to 5 bases and at J to 2 bases, leaving 4 bases not matched to a gene. CDR1 and CDR2 from the germline V gene are SGHVS and FQNEAQ. The CDR3 runs to 15 residues. The CDR3 nucleotides are TGTGCCAGCAGCCCTTGGACAGGGGCTGGAAACACCATATATTTT. Amino acid sequence: CASSPWTGAGNTIYF.

This chain connects TRBV5-4 to TRBJ2-2, with 7 bases identical to TRBD1. Trimming at V came to 1 base and at J to 2 bases, leaving 5 bases not matched to a gene. The CDR3 length is 16 residues. Germline lookup yields CDR1 SGHNT and CDR2 YYREEE (reference sequence). The CDR3 protein is CASSLTGDRNTGELFF. For the CDR3, the DNA is TGTGCCAGCAGCTTGACAGGGGATCGAAACACCGGGGAGCTGTTTTTT. Full variable domain (rest looked up from reference TRBV5-4 and TRBJ2-2): ETGVTQSPTHLIKTRGQQVTLRCSSQSGHNTVSWYQQALGQGPQFIFQYYREEENGRGNFPPRFSGLQFPNYSSELNVNALELDDSALYLCASSLTGDRNTGELFFGEGSRLTVL.

V usage is TRBV28 and J usage is TRBJ1-1, with D possibly being TRBD1 (6 bases). The length of the CDR3 is 14 residues. Germline CDR1 is MDHEN and CDR2 is SYDVKM. The V end lost 7 bases, the J end lost 7 bases, and 19 bases lay between the germline ends. The chain's CDR3 is CASTESGTTLEAFF. CDR3 DNA sequence: TGTGCCAGCACCGAATCCGGGACAACCCTTGAAGCTTTCTTT.

The rearrangement joins TRBV14 to TRBJ2-5; 8 positions match TRBD1. The germline V gene has CDR1 SGHDN and CDR2 FVKESK. The CDR3 is 17 amino acids. J lost 0 bases, V lost 1 base, and 7 bases had no gene match. The DNA for the CDR3 is TGTGCCAGCAGCCAAGGGGGTCGACAGGGGTACCAAGAGACCCAGTACTTC. It specifies CASSQGGRQGYQETQYF.

The chain joins TRBV15 to TRBJ1-5; D might be TRBD1 (5 bases). Germline V gene lookup returns CDR1 LNHNV and CDR2 YYDKDF (reference sequence). The germline V and J ends were trimmed by 3 bases and 3 bases, with 18 bases remaining between them. The CDR3 loop spans 17 amino acids. CDR3 in DNA: TGTGCCACCAGCAGGAATTGGGACCTCGGAGCCAATCAGCCCCAGCATTTT. Translated: CATSRNWDLGANQPQHF.

The V gene is TRBV5-1, the J gene TRBJ2-5, with D hard to call. The CDR3 has 14 amino acids. CDR1 and CDR2 from the germline V gene are SGHRS and YFSETQ. The germline V and J ends were trimmed by 0 bases and 3 bases, with 9 bases remaining between them. Here the CDR3 DNA reads TGCGCCAGCAGCTTGGATGCCGGAGAAGAGACCCAGTACTTC. Protein sequence: CASSLDAGEETQYF. Using reference TRBV5-1 and TRBJ2-5 for the parts outside the CDR3, the full variable domain is KAGVTQTPRYLIKTRGQQVTLSCSPISGHRSVSWYQQTPGQGLQFLFEYFSETQRNKGNFPGRFSGRQFSNSRSEMNVSTLELGDSALYLCASSLDAGEETQYFGPGTRLLVL.

The chain employs TRBV19 and TRBJ1-2; D is unclear. Between the trimmed V and J ends, which lost 1 base and 8 bases, there was a span of 17 bases. The CDR3 runs to 15 residues. Germline lookup yields CDR1 LNHDA and CDR2 SQIVND (reference sequence). CDR3 coding DNA: TGTGCCAGTAGTATAGTTCTGACTCACCCTAGCGGCTACACCTTC. Translated, it gives CASSIVLTHPSGYTF. Variable domain in full (rest from reference TRBV19 and TRBJ1-2): DGGITQSPKYLFRKEGQNVTLSCEQNLNHDAMYWYRQDPGQGLRLIYYSQIVNDFQKGDIAEGYSVSREKKESFPLTVTSAQKNPTAFYLCASSIVLTHPSGYTFGSGTRLTVV.

This clone showed up just a few times. The rearrangement links TRBV7-6 to TRBJ2-3; no reliable D call. The germline V gene encodes CDR1 SGHVS and CDR2 FNYEAQ. The length of the CDR3 is 13 residues. The germline V and J ends were trimmed by 5 bases and 6 bases, with 12 bases remaining between them. The CDR3 DNA reads as TGTGCCAGCAGCCTGATAGGCCCGGATACGCAGTATTTT. Translation: CASSLIGPDTQYF.

The genes are TRBV7-9 and TRBJ2-3, with unresolved D. CDR1 and CDR2 from the germline V gene are SEHNR and FQNEAQ (reference sequence). The CDR3 totals 14 residues. Trimming took off 5 bases at V and 0 bases at J, with 9 bases between the two ends. CDR3 region: CASSPRWSTDTQYF. CDR3 in DNA: TGTGCCAGCAGCCCCCGGTGGAGCACAGATACGCAGTATTTT.

The J gene is TRBJ1-1, the V gene TRBV7-2; 8 bases agree with TRBD1. The CDR3 is made up of 13 amino acids. Germline loops: CDR1 SGHTA, CDR2 FQGNSA. Unmatched junction bases numbered 5, after V lost 0 bases and J lost 11 bases. DNA of the CDR3: TGTGCCAGCAGCTTAGCGTCCACAGGGGGGGCTTTCTTT. It specifies CASSLASTGGAFF.